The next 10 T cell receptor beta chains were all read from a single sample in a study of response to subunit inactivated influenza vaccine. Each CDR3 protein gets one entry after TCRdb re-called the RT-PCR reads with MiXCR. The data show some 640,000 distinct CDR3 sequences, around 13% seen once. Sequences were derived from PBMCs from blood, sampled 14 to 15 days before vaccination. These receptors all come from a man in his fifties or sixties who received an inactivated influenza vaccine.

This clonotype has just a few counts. This chain's CDR3 is CASSQAGGGGEQFF. CDR3 coding DNA: TGTGCCAGCAGCCAAGCGGGAGGGGGCGGTGAGCAGTTCTTC. The rearrangement links TRBV4-2 to TRBJ2-1; D may be TRBD2 (8 bases). The CDR3 is 14 amino acids. CDR1 is LGHNA, CDR2 YNFKEQ, per germline. V gave up 1 base and J gave up 9 bases, with 13 bases separating them.

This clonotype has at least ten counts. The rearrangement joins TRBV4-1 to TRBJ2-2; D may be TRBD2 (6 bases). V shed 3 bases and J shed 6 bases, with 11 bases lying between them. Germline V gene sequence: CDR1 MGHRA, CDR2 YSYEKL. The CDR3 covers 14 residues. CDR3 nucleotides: TGCGCCAGCAGCCAGGACTATTTTTCCGGGGAGCTGTTTTTT. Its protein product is CASSQDYFSGELFF.

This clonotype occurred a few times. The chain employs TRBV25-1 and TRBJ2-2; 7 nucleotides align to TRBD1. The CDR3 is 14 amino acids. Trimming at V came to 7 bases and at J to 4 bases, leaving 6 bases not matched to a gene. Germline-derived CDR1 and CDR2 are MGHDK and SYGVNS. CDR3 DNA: TGTGCCAGCACCTCGACAGGGTTCACCGGGGAGCTGTTTTTT. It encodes CASTSTGFTGELFF.

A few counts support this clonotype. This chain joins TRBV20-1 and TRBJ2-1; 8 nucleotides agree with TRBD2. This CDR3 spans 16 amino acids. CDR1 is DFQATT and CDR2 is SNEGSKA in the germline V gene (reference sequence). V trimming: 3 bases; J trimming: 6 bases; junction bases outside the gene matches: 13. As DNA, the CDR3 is TGCAGTGCTAGTTGGACCCGAGGAGGGACTAGCAATGAGCAGTTCTTC. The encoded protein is CSASWTRGGTSNEQFF.

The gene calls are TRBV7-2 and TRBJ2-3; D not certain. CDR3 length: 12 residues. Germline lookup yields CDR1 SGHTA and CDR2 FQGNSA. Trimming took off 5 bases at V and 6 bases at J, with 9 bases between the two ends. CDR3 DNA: TGTGCCAGCAGCCTAAGCATGGATACGCAGTATTTT. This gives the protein CASSLSMDTQYF.

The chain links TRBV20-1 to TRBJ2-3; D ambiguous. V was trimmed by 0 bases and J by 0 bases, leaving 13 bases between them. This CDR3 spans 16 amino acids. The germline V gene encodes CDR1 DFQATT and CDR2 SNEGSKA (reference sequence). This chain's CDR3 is CSARDLIRQSTDTQYF. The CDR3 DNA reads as TGCAGTGCTAGAGATCTCATCCGACAAAGCACAGATACGCAGTATTTT.

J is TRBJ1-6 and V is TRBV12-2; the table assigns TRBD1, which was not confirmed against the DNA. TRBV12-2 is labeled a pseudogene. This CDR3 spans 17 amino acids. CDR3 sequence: CASRFIRLGQVNSPLHF. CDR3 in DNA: TGTGCAAGTCGCTTTATTCGGCTTGGACAGGTTAATTCACCCCTCCACTTT.

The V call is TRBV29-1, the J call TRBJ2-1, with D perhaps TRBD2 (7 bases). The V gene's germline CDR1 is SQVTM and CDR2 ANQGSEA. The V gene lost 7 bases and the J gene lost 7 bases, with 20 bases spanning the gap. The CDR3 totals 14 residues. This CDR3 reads CSGLMGRGTNEQFF. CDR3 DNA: TGCAGCGGCCTAATGGGGCGGGGGACAAATGAGCAGTTCTTC.

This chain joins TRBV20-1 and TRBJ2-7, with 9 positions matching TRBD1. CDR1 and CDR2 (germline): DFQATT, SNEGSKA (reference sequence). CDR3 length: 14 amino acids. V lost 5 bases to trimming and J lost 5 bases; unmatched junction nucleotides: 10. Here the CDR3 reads CSAGTGTGSHEQYF. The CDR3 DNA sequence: TGCAGTGCTGGAACCGGGACAGGGTCCCACGAGCAGTACTTC.

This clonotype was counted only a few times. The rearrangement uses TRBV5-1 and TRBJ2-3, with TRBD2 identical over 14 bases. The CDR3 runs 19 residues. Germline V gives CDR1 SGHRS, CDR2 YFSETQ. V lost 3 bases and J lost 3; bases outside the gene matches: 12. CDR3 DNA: TGCGCCAGCAGCTCCGGGACTAGCGGGAGCCAGTATCAAACAGATACGCAGTATTTT. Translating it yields CASSSGTSGSQYQTDTQYF.